The 16 T cell receptor beta chains reported below all come from one sample, sequenced in a study of T cell repertoires in cytomegalovirus infection. For these receptors, no antigen is known. TCRdb independently ran MiXCR on the reads; one entry per CDR3 protein. The sample holds around 19,000 distinct CDR3 sequences, 35% to 45% seen once. The specimen comprised CD8+ T cells from cultured PBMCs, sampled from culture after CMV antigen stimulation. The source of these receptors is a human donor in good health (CMV status not recorded). Some clones in this sample may be carry-over from other donors' samples.

This clonotype has only one observation. The rearrangement links TRBV19 to TRBJ1-2, with 8 bases lining up with TRBD1. Trimming cost V 6 bases and J 8 bases; bases outside gene matches: 14. The CDR3 sequence is 15 residues long. Germline V lookup: CDR1 LNHDA, CDR2 SQIVND (reference sequence). The CDR3 here is CASRSRDRTPGGYTF. The CDR3 DNA sequence: TGTGCCAGTAGGTCAAGGGACAGGACCCCGGGGGGCTACACCTTC.

A few counts support this clonotype. The chain employs TRBV12-3 or TRBV12-4 and TRBJ1-5; unclear D gene. V dropped 3 bases and J dropped 1 base, with 4 bases sitting between them. CDR3 size: 13 residues. The CDR3 sequence is CASSLKSNQPQHF. The DNA for the CDR3 is TGTGCCAGCAGTTTGAAGAGCAATCAGCCCCAGCATTTT.

This clonotype was counted a few times. The J gene is TRBJ2-1, the V gene TRBV6-5, with D uncertain. With 0 bases removed from V and 0 bases from J, the gap between germline ends came to 6 bases. CDR1 is MNHEY and CDR2 is SVGAGI in the germline V gene. This CDR3 has 15 residues. CDR3 region: CASSYSLGSYNEQFF. The CDR3 nucleotides read TGTGCCAGCAGTTACTCGCTGGGCTCCTACAATGAGCAGTTCTTC.

Many counts were recorded for this clonotype. The J gene is TRBJ1-1, the V gene TRBV4-1, with D perhaps matching TRBD1 (5 bases). The CDR3 is 16 amino acids. CDR1 is MGHRA and CDR2 is YSYEKL in the germline V gene. Trimming stripped 1 base from V and 0 bases from J, with 12 bases between. For the CDR3, the DNA is TGCGCCAGCAGCCAAGTGGAGCAGGGCCTGAACACTGAAGCTTTCTTT. Encoded protein: CASSQVEQGLNTEAFF.

This clonotype was detected a few times. V is TRBV27 and J is TRBJ1-5, with 8 bases aligning to TRBD1. The CDR3 spans 14 residues. V lost 4 bases, J lost 7 bases, and 6 bases stayed unmatched. Germline-derived CDR1 and CDR2 are MNHEY and SMNVEV (reference sequence). The CDR3 sequence: CASSSGTGKQPQHF. Here the CDR3 DNA reads TGTGCCAGCAGTTCCGGGACAGGTAAACAGCCCCAGCATTTT.

The rearrangement links TRBV7-9 to TRBJ1-1; the D gene is possibly TRBD1 (6 bases). Trimming took off 4 bases at V and 6 bases at J, with 15 bases between the two ends. Germline CDR1 and CDR2: SEHNR and FQNEAQ (reference sequence). The CDR3 consists of 14 residues. The CDR3 sequence: CASSSAAQGSEAFF. CDR3 coding DNA: TGTGCCAGCAGCTCAGCGGCACAGGGTTCTGAAGCTTTCTTT.

This clonotype was picked up a small number of times. The V and J genes are TRBV14 and TRBJ1-4, with TRBD1 as a possible D gene (6 bases). This CDR3 is built from 14 residues. V lost 2 bases and J 8 bases, leaving 12 bases between the germline ends. The germline CDR1 and CDR2 sequences are SGHDN and FVKESK. The CDR3, as DNA: TGTGCCAGCAGCCAAACTTTTACAGGGGAAAAACTGTTTTTT. Amino acid sequence: CASSQTFTGEKLFF. Supplemented by reference TRBV14 and TRBJ1-4, the full variable domain reads EAGVTQFPSHSVIEKGQTVTLRCDPISGHDNLYWYRRVMGKEIKFLLHFVKESKQDESGMPNNRFLAERTGGTYSTLKVQPAELEDSGVYFCASSQTFTGEKLFFGSGTQLSVL.

This chain joins TRBV7-8 and TRBJ2-3; a weak D match, TRBD2 (7 bases). The CDR3 is 15 residues long. The ends were cut back, 3 bases at V and 2 bases at J, with 12 bases in the middle. From germline, CDR1 is SGHVS and CDR2 FQNEAQ. The CDR3, as DNA: TGTGCCAGCAGCTTTAGGGAGGGGGACACAGATACGCAGTATTTT. It specifies CASSFREGDTDTQYF.

In this sample, this clonotype turned up once. The chain has TRBV7-3 and TRBJ2-3; perhaps D is TRBD1 or TRBD2 (5 bases each). Germline CDR1 is SGHTA and CDR2 is FQGTGA. The CDR3 is 15 residues long. Trimming stripped 3 bases from V and 4 bases from J, with 14 bases between. The CDR3 sequence: CASSLGTLDPDTQYF. Here the CDR3 DNA reads TGTGCCAGCAGCTTGGGGACCCTGGACCCAGATACGCAGTATTTT.

The chain links TRBV4-2 to TRBJ2-1; the D is unclear. CDR1 LGHNA and CDR2 YNFKEQ come from the germline V gene. This CDR3 comprises 13 residues. The V and J ends lost 3 bases and 4 bases respectively, with 7 bases between them. The DNA of the CDR3 is TGTGCCAGCAGCCATGGCAGATACAATGAGCAGTTCTTC. Its translation: CASSHGRYNEQFF.

About this clonotype: This could be a read error, since a much larger clone is one nucleotide away. This chain uses TRBV28 with TRBJ1-3; D is undetermined. CDR3 length: 15 residues. CDR1 is MDHEN and CDR2 is SYDVKM in the germline V gene. V was clipped by 6 bases and J by 8 bases, with 20 bases between them. This CDR3 reads CASRRPGYYLDTIYF. In DNA form, the CDR3 reads TGTGCCAGCAGGCGACCGGGTTACTATTTGGACACCATATATTTT. The whole variable domain, remainder taken from reference TRBV28 and TRBJ1-3, is DVKVTQSSRYLVKRTGEKVFLECVQDMDHENMFWYRQDPGLGLRLIYFSYDVKMKEKGDIPEGYSVSREKKERFSLILESASTNQTSMYLCASRRPGYYLDTIYFGEGSWLTVV.

This clonotype showed up just a few times. The chain carries TRBV7-8 and TRBJ2-3, with 7 nucleotides matching TRBD1. Losses at the gene ends were 7 bases for V and 3 bases for J; bases not matched to a gene: 4. Germline assignment: CDR1 SGHVS and CDR2 FQNEAQ. The CDR3 length is 13 residues. The chain's CDR3 is CASTSGGTDTQYF. The CDR3 coding sequence is TGTGCCAGCACCTCAGGGGGTACAGATACGCAGTATTTT.

This clonotype was detected only a few times. The genes are TRBV7-8 and TRBJ2-2; 7 nucleotides line up with TRBD1. Germline V gene lookup returns CDR1 SGHVS and CDR2 FQNEAQ. Trimming removed 5 bases from V and 1 base from J; junction bases left unmatched: 7. The CDR3 totals 16 residues. The chain's CDR3 is CASSHRDSLNTGELFF. CDR3 nucleotides: TGTGCCAGCAGCCACCGGGACAGCTTGAACACCGGGGAGCTGTTTTTT. The whole variable domain, remainder taken from reference TRBV7-8 and TRBJ2-2, is GAGVSQSPRYKVAKRGQDVALRCDPISGHVSLFWYQQALGQGPEFLTYFQNEAQLDKSGLPSDRFFAERPEGSVSTLKIQRTQQEDSAVYLCASSHRDSLNTGELFFGEGSRLTVL.

The CDR3 DNA reads TGTGCCAGCAGCTTAGGGATCGGAGAAGAGACCCAGTACTTC. Translating it yields CASSLGIGEETQYF. The chain links TRBV7-9 to TRBJ2-5; D not certain. V lost 1 base, J lost 3 bases, and 9 bases lay in between. The V gene's germline CDR1 is SEHNR and CDR2 FQNEAQ (reference sequence). This CDR3 is built from 14 residues.

The V and J genes are TRBV7-2 and TRBJ2-1; D possibly corresponds to TRBD2 (5 bases). V lost 1 base and J lost 2, with 12 bases in between. Germline V gene lookup returns CDR1 SGHTA and CDR2 FQGNSA. The CDR3 loop spans 16 amino acids. The CDR3 here is CASSLEAGPPYNEQFF. In DNA, the CDR3 is TGTGCCAGCAGCTTAGAGGCGGGTCCCCCCTACAATGAGCAGTTCTTC.

This clonotype appeared a few times. The chain recombines TRBV7-2 with TRBJ2-3; D unclear. This CDR3 is built from 14 residues. The germline CDR1 and CDR2 sequences are SGHTA and FQGNSA. V lost 6 bases, J lost 4 bases, and 14 bases lay in between. The CDR3 is CASSPGPGADTQYF. In nucleotides, the CDR3 is TGTGCCAGCAGTCCCGGGCCAGGAGCAGATACGCAGTATTTT.